The T cell receptor beta chain described here comes from a study of T-cell reconstitution after alpha-beta-depleted transplantation in children. The TCRbeta library was prepared with unique molecular identifiers. TCRdb reanalysed the PCR reads using MiXCR and keeps one entry per CDR3 protein. The sample records some 200,000 distinct CDR3 sequences, just over 14% being singletons. This clonotype appeared many times. Material: PBMCs from the stem cell graft donor, obtained from the stem cell graft. The sequence came from a human donor who donated a stem cell graft to a child with acute lymphoblastic leukemia.

The CDR3 DNA is TGTGCCAGCAGTGCAAGACAGGGGAACACTGAAGCTTTCTTT. Translation: CASSARQGNTEAFF. V is TRBV12-3 or TRBV12-4 and J is TRBJ1-1, with 7 bases aligning to TRBD1. This CDR3 region has 14 residues. Trimming cost V 5 bases and J 1 base; bases outside gene matches: 4.